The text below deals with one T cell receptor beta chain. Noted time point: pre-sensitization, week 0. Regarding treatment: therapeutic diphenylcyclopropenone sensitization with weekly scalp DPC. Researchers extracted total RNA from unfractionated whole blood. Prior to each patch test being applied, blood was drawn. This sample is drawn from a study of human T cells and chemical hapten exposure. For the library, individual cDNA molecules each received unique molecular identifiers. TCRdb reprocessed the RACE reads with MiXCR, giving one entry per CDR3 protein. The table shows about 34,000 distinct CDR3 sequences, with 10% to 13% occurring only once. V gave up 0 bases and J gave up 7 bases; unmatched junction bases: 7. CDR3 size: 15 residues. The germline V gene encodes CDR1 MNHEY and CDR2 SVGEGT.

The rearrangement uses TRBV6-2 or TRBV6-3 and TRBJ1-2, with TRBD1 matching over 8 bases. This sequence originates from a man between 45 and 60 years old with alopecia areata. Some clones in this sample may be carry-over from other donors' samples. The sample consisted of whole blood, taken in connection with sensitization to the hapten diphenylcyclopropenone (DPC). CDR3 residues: CASSYSARGLVGYTF. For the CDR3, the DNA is TGTGCCAGCAGTTACTCGGCCAGGGGGCTCGTTGGCTACACCTTC.